Listed below are T cell receptor beta chains from one sample, sequenced in a study of cytomegalovirus exposure and HLA in healthy donors. Sequenced by immunoSEQ multiplex PCR; TCRdb stores in-frame clones only, minus some. The table includes some 170,000 clones, about nine tenths detected once. Sequencing input: PBMCs. Source of these receptors: a young man in good health and CMV-seropositive. Both conserved end residues are part of each CDR3. A D gene is named only where the DNA matches it firmly. The size entry is marked missing in some rows and otherwise reads once, few, many or a size class.

d_gene	v_gene	len	abundance	j_gene	CDR3nt	CDR3aa
NA	TRBV9	15	NA	TRBJ1-1	TGTGCCAGCAGCGTAGGAAGTTGGGCCAACACTGAAGCTTTCTTT	CASSVGSWANTEAFF
TRBD1	TRBV27	14	once	TRBJ1-1	TGTGCCAGCAGTCTACAGGGGATGAACACTGAAGCTTTCTTT	CASSLQGMNTEAFF
TRBD2	TRBV5-6	15	NA	TRBJ2-1	TGTGCCAGCAGCACCTTAGCGGGAGGTTACAATGAGCAGTTCTTC	CASSTLAGGYNEQFF
NA	TRBV4-3	13	NA	TRBJ1-2	TGCGCCAGCAGCCAAGATCCCCAGGGGGGCTACACCTTC	CASSQDPQGGYTF
NA	TRBV6-5	16	NA	TRBJ2-7	TGTGCCAGCAGTTACTCGCATGCTCACACATCCTACGAGCAGTACTTC	CASSYSHAHTSYEQYF
NA	TRBV6-4	15	NA	TRBJ1-2	TGTGCCAGCAGTGACGGAGGCGGCGGGCGGGATGGCTACACCTTC	CASSDGGGGRDGYTF
TRBD2	TRBV6-4	15	NA	TRBJ2-1	TGTGCCAGCAGTGCCAGGAGCGGGGGGCGAAATGAGCAGTTCTTC	CASSARSGGRNEQFF
TRBD2	TRBV27	19	NA	TRBJ2-3	TGTGCCAGCAGTCACCGTCGTGGAGCGGGGGGGATCCACACAGATACGCAGTATTTT	CASSHRRGAGGIHTDTQYF
NA	TRBV6-1	15	NA	TRBJ2-2	TGTGCCAGCAGTGAAGCCCCAGAGAACACCGGGGAGCTGTTTTTT	CASSEAPENTGELFF
TRBD1	TRBV11-2	15	NA	TRBJ2-5	TGTGCCAGCAGCTTAGGGGGGACAGACCAAGAGACCCAGTACTTC	CASSLGGTDQETQYF
NA	TRBV5-6	16	NA	TRBJ1-1	TGTGCCAGCAGCCTTAAGGGGCCCGGGAGGTACACTGAAGCTTTCTTT	CASSLKGPGRYTEAFF
NA	TRBV30	13	NA	TRBJ1-1	TGTGCCTGGAGTGTGGGCAGCTACACTGAAGCTTTCTTT	CAWSVGSYTEAFF